This T cell receptor (beta chain) derives from a study of T cells in Graves' hyperthyroidism and ophthalmopathy. Study-level results: A model using 13 V-J features told ophthalmopathy apart from stable hyperthyroidism. Most thyroid clonotypes with frequency above 0.001 were detected in blood.

Patients having uncontrolled infection, another autoimmune disease, pregnancy or lactation were not included. Diagnoses were established using clinical symptoms, serum thyroxine and TRAb, thyroid ultrasound and orbital computed tomography. V was clipped by 5 bases and J by 3 bases, with 21 bases between them. This CDR3 contains 18 residues. The germline V gene encodes CDR1 SGHRS and CDR2 YFSETQ. The sample holds many counts of this clonotype. Antigen unknown. The investigators amplified TCR beta CDR3 regions from RNA transcripts. The HTBI primer set was used in a first-round RT-PCR of the TCR CDR3. TCRdb reprocessed the multiplex PCR reads via MiXCR and lists one record per CDR3 protein. The repertoire holds 370,000 or so distinct CDR3 sequences, with around a sixth as singletons.

This TCR was recovered from a woman younger than 35 with Graves' hyperthyroidism that later progressed to Graves' ophthalmopathy. The specimen sequenced was blood. This chain joins TRBV5-1 and TRBJ1-6; D is undetermined. The CDR3 loop reads CASRPDLTRRRYNSPLHF. The CDR3 DNA follows: TGCGCCAGCAGACCCGATCTGACTAGGCGACGCTATAATTCACCCCTCCACTTT.